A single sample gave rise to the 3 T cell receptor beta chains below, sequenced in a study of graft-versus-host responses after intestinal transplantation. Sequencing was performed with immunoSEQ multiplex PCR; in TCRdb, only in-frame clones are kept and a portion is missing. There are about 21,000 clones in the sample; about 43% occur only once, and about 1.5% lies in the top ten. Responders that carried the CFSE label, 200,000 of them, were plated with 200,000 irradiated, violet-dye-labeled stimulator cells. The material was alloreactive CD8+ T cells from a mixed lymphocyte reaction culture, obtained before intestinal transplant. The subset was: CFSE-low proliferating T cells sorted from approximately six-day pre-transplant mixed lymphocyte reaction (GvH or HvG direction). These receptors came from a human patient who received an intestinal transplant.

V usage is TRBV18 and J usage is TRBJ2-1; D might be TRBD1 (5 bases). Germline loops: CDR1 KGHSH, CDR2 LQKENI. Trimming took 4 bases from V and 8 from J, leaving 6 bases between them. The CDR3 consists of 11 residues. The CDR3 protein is CASSRGYEQFF. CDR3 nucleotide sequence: TGTGCCAGCTCACGGGGCTATGAGCAGTTCTTC.

In DNA, the CDR3 is TGCGCCAGCAGCTTGGAAGGGACTAGCGGGACTAGGAGGAATGAGCAGTTCTTC. Its translation is CASSLEGTSGTRRNEQFF. The gene calls are TRBV5-1 and TRBJ2-1; 13 nucleotides align to TRBD2. The CDR3 loop spans 18 amino acids. In germline, CDR1 is SGHRS, CDR2 YFSETQ. The V and J ends lost 0 bases and 7 bases, in that order; junction bases with no gene match: 10.

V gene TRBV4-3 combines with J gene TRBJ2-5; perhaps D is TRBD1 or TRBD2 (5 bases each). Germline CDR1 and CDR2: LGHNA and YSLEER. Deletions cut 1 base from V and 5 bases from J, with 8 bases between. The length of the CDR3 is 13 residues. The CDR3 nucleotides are TGCGCCAGCAGCCAAGGGGGGTACGAGACCCAGTACTTC. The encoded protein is CASSQGGYETQYF.